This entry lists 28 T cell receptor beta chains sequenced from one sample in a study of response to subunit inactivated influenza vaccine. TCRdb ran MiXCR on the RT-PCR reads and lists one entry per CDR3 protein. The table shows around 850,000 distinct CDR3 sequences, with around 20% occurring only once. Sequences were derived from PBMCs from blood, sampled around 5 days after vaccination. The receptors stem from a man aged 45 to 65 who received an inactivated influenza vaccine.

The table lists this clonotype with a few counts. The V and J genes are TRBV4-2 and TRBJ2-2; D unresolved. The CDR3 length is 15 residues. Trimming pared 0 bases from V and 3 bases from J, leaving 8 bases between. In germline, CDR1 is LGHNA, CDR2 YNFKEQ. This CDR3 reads CASSQDPFDTGELFF. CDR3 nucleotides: TGTGCCAGCAGCCAAGATCCTTTCGACACCGGGGAGCTGTTTTTT.

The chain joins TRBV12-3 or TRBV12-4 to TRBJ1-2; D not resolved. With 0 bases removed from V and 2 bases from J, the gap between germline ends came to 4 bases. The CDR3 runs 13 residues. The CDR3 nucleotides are TGTGCCAGCAGTTTAGCGCCCAACTATGGCTACACCTTC. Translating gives CASSLAPNYGYTF.

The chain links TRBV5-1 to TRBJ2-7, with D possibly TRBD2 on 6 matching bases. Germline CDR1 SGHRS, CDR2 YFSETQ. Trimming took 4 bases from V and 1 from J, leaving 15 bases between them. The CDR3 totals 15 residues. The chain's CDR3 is CASSPVGGGSYEQYF. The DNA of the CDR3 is TGCGCCAGCAGCCCCGTCGGGGGTGGGTCCTACGAGCAGTACTTC.

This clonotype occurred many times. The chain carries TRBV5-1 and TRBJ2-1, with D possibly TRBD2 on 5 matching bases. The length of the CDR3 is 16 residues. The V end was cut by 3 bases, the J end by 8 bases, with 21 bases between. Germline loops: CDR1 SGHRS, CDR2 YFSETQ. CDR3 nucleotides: TGCGCCAGCAGCTCGACCCCCGCAGCCCTAGCCCATGAGCAGTTCTTC. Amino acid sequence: CASSSTPAALAHEQFF.

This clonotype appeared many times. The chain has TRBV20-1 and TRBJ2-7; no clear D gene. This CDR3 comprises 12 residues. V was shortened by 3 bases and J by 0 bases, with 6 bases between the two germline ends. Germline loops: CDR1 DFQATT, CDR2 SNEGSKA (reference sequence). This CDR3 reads CSARDDSYEQYF. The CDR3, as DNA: TGCAGTGCTAGGGACGACTCCTACGAGCAGTACTTC.

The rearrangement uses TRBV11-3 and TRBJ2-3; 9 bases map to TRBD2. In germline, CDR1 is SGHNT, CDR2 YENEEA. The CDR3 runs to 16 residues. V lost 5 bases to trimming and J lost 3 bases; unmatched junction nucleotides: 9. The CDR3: CASSQPTSGRTDTQYF. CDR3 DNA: TGTGCCAGCAGCCAACCGACTAGCGGACGAACAGATACGCAGTATTTT. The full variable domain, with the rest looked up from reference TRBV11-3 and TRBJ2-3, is EAGVVQSPRYKIIEKKQPVAFWCNPISGHNTLYWYLQNLGQGPELLIRYENEEAVDDSQLPKDRFSAERLKGVDSTLKIQPAELGDSAVYLCASSQPTSGRTDTQYFGPGTRLTVL.

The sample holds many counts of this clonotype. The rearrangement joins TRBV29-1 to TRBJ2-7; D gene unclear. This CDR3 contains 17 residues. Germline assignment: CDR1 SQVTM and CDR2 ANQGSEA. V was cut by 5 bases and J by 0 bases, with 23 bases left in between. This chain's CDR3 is CSVLATPRDGSSYEQYF. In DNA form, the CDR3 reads TGCAGCGTTTTAGCTACCCCCCGTGACGGAAGCTCCTACGAGCAGTACTTC.

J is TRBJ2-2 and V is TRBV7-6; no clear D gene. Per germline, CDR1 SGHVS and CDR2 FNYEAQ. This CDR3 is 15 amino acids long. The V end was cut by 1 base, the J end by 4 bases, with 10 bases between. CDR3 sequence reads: CASSLVTGSTGELFF. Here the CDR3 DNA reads TGTGCCAGCAGCTTAGTCACCGGATCCACCGGGGAGCTGTTTTTT.

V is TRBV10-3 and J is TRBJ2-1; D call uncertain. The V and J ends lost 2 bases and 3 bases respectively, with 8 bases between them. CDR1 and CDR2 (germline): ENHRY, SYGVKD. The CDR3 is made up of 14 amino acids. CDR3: CAISENGFYNEQFF. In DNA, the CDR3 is TGTGCCATCAGTGAGAATGGCTTCTACAATGAGCAGTTCTTC.

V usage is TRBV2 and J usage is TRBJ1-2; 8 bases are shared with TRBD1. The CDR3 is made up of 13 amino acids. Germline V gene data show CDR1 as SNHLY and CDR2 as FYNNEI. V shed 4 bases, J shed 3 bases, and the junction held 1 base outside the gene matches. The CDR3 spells CASSAQGDYGYTF. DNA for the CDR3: TGTGCCAGCAGTGCACAGGGGGACTATGGCTACACCTTC.

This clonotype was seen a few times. This CDR3 reads CASSQDLAFYQTSTDTQYF. The CDR3 bases are TGCGCCAGCAGCCAAGATTTGGCCTTTTATCAAACTAGCACAGATACGCAGTATTTT. The J gene is TRBJ2-3, the V gene TRBV4-3; D gene uncertain. The CDR3 is 19 residues long. Trimming left V 0 bases short and J 0 bases short, with 19 bases between. CDR1 is LGHNA, CDR2 YSLEER, per germline.

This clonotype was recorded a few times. In DNA, the CDR3 is TGCGCCAGCAGCTGGACAGAAGGGAACACTGAAGCTTTCTTT. Its protein product is CASSWTEGNTEAFF. The chain links TRBV5-1 to TRBJ1-1, with D maybe TRBD1 (6 bases). CDR1 is SGHRS, CDR2 YFSETQ, per germline. The CDR3 runs 14 residues. The V and J ends lost 3 bases and 1 base respectively, with 10 bases between them.

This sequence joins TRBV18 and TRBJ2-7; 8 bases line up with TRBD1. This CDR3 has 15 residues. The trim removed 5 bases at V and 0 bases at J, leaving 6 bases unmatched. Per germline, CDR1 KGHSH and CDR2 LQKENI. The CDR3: CASSAGQGGSYEQYF. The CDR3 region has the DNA TGTGCCAGCTCAGCCGGACAGGGAGGCTCCTACGAGCAGTACTTC. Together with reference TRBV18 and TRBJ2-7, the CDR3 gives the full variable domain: NAGVMQNPRHLVRRRGQEARLRCSPMKGHSHVYWYRQLPEEGLKFMVYLQKENIIDESGMPKERFSAEFPKEGPSILRIQQVVRGDSAAYFCASSAGQGGSYEQYFGPGTRLTVT.

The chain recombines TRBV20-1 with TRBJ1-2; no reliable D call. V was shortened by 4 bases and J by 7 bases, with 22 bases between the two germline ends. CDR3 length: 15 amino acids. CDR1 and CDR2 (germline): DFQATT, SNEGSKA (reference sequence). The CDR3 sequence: CSAISEPGRLLGYTF. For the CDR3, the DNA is TGCAGTGCTATTTCGGAGCCCGGTAGGCTGCTTGGCTACACCTTC.

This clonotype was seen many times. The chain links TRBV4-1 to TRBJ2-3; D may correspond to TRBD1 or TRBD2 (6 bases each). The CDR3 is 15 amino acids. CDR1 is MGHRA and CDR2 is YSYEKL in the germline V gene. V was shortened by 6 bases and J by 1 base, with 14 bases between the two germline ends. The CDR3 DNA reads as TGCGCCAGCAGTCCCGGAGGGGGACGCACAGATACGCAGTATTTT. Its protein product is CASSPGGGRTDTQYF.

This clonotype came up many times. CDR3 in amino acids: CASSLYISGTGELFF. CDR3 sequence (DNA): TGCGCCAGCAGCTTGTATATTAGCGGGACCGGGGAGCTGTTTTTT. The chain joins TRBV5-1 to TRBJ2-2; TRBD2 matches 7 bases. Trimming at V came to 1 base and at J to 5 bases, leaving 5 bases not matched to a gene. Germline V gene data show CDR1 as SGHRS and CDR2 as YFSETQ. The length of the CDR3 is 15 residues. Filled out from reference TRBV5-1 and TRBJ2-2, the complete variable domain reads KAGVTQTPRYLIKTRGQQVTLSCSPISGHRSVSWYQQTPGQGLQFLFEYFSETQRNKGNFPGRFSGRQFSNSRSEMNVSTLELGDSALYLCASSLYISGTGELFFGEGSRLTVL.

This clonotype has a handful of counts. The CDR3 protein is CASSYVLAGSYEQYF. The CDR3 nucleotides are TGTGCCAGCAGTTACGTCCTAGCGGGATCCTACGAGCAGTACTTC. This chain connects TRBV6-5 to TRBJ2-7; 9 nucleotides align to TRBD2. The CDR3 is 15 amino acids. V was clipped by 2 bases and J by 1 base; unmatched bases: 3. CDR1 and CDR2 from the germline V gene are MNHEY and SVGAGI.

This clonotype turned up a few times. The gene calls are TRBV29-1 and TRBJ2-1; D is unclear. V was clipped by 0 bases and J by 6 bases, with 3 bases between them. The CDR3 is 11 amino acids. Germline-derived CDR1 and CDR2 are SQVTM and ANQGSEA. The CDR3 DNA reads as TGCAGCGTTGAAGAAAGCAATGAGCAGTTCTTC. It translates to CSVEESNEQFF.

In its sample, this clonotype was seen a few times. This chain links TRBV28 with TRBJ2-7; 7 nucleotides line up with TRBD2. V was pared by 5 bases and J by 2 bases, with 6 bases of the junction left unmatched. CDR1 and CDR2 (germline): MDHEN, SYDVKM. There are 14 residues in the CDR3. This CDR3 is CASSLSAGPYEQYF. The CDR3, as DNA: TGTGCCAGCAGTCTATCAGCGGGACCCTACGAGCAGTACTTC. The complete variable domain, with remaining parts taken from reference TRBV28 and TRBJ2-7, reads DVKVTQSSRYLVKRTGEKVFLECVQDMDHENMFWYRQDPGLGLRLIYFSYDVKMKEKGDIPEGYSVSREKKERFSLILESASTNQTSMYLCASSLSAGPYEQYFGPGTRLTVT.

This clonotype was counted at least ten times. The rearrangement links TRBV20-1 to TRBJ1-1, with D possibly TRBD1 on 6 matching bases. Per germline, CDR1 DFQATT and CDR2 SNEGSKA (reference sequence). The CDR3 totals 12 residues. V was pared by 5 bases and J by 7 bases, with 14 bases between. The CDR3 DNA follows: TGCAGTGCTGGAGGGGGGGGTGGTGAAGCTTTCTTT. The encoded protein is CSAGGGGGEAFF.

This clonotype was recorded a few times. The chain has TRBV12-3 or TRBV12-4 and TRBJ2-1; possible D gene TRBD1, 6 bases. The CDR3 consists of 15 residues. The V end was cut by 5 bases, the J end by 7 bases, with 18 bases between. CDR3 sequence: CASSQGQSLSNEQFF. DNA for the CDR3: TGTGCCAGCAGTCAAGGACAGAGTTTGAGTAATGAGCAGTTCTTC.

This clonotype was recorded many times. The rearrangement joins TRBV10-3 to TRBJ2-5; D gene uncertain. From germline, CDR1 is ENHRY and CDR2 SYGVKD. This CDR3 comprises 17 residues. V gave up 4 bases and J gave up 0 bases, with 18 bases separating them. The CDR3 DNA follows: TGTGCCATCAGTGGGAGCCGGCAGGACGATTACCAAGAGACCCAGTACTTC. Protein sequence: CAISGSRQDDYQETQYF.

CDR3 region: CASSWAGSEQFF. The CDR3 coding sequence is TGTGCCAGCAGCTGGGCAGGAAGTGAGCAGTTCTTC. The J gene is TRBJ2-1, the V gene TRBV7-2; D is unresolved. CDR1 SGHTA and CDR2 FQGNSA come from the germline V gene. With 4 bases removed from V and 9 bases from J, the gap between germline ends came to 10 bases. CDR3 length: 12 amino acids.

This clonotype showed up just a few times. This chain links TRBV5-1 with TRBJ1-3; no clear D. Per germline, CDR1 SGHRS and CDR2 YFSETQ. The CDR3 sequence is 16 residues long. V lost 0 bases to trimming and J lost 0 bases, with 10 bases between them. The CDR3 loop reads CASSLALLSSGNTIYF. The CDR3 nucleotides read TGCGCCAGCAGCTTGGCCTTGTTGAGCTCTGGAAACACCATATATTTT.

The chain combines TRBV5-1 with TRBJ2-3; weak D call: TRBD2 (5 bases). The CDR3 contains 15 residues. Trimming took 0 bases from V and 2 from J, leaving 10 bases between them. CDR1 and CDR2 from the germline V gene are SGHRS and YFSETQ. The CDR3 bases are TGCGCCAGCAGCTTGGTGAACGGGGACACAGATACGCAGTATTTT. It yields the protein CASSLVNGDTDTQYF.

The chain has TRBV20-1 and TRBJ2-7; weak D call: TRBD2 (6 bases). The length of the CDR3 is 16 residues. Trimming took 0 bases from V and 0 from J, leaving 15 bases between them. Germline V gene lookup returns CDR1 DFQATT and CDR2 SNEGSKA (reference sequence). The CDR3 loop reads CSARDRDSQGSYEQYF. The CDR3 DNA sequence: TGCAGTGCTAGAGATCGGGACTCCCAGGGCTCCTACGAGCAGTACTTC.

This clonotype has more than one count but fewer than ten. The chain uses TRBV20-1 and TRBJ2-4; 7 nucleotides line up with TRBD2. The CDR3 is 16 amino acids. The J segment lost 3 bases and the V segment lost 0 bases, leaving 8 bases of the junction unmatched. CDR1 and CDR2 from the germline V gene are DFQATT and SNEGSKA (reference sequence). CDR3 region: CSARDPRGDHKNIQYF. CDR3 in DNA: TGCAGTGCTAGAGATCCACGGGGGGATCACAAAAACATTCAGTACTTC.

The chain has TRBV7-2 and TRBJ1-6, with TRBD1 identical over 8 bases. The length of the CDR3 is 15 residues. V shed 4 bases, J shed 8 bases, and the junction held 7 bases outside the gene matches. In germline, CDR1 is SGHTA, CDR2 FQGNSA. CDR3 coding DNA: TGTGCCAGCAGCTACAAACAGGGGGTGGATTCACCCCTCCACTTT. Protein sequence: CASSYKQGVDSPLHF.